This TCR beta chain stems from a study of shared clonotypes between healthy human individuals (dated by TCRdb to about 2020). Study-level background: The cohort comprised a couple of women and a few men aged 18 to 49 years. For each donor, CD4 naive and CD4 memory were each given three plates, CD8 naive was given two plates, and CD8 memory was given one plate. Blood TCR repertoires of about 5 healthy adults were deeply sequenced to estimate repertoire size and the extent of clonotype sharing between individuals. To increase sequencing depth and limit assay-specific biases, different laboratories used diverse techniques to prepare libraries and sequence TCR repertoires. Between about 0.85 and 8.9 billion PBMCs per donor were obtained by leukapheresis.

Here is what the overall study found, with its caveats: Sampling was restricted to blood, and TCR repertoires in tissue are likely to differ from TCR repertoires in blood. Pairwise subsampling indicated that sequencing depth was expected to affect the degree of clonotype sharing among donors. Rarefaction of sorted-subset datasets indicated incomplete sequencing despite the large sequencing depth. Across several donors, approximately 5% of naive CD4, roughly 3.4% of naive CD8, around 2.1% of memory CD4, and approximately 0.4% of memory CD8 clonotypes were shared. The genetic and exposure-history diversity represented was limited by the small number of donors. Estimated clonotype richness was generally larger for naive than for memory subsets. Compared with non-shared clonotypes, clonotypes shared by all four sorted-subset donors had higher generation probabilities.

Using the deep immunoSEQ assay, multiplex PCR amplified TCR CDR3 regions from genomic DNA. Extracted genomic DNA from each cell subset was spread evenly across all wells of several immunoSEQ 96-well plates, with each plate serving as a replicate. Each replicate PCR for sorted subsets received roughly 0.2 ug genomic DNA, equal to about 29,000 T cell genomes. The purified libraries were quantified using a Qubit 3.0 fluorometer, sized with a Bioanalyzer 2100, and then quantified again using the KAPA Library Quantification kit. Every immunoSEQ 96-well plate was sequenced on a dedicated single-read 150-cycle Illumina NextSeq 550 flow cell. Per the source publication's procedure: The immunoSEQ output contained only junctional sequences without quality scores, so filtering could not match that applied to full-length reads. To assign V/J genes and CDR3, sequences were annotated using PyIR, a Python wrapper for IgBLAST v1.9, with IMGT germline references. Reads were removed for weak V/J assignments (E-value above 1e-6), missing CDR3, stop codons, out-of-frame junctions, or ambiguous translated residues. V3J clonotypes were defined as sequences sharing an identical inferred V gene, J gene, and CDR3 amino acid sequence. The percentage overlap between two repertoires was calculated by dividing the number of shared unique clonotypes by the size of the smaller repertoire. RTK rarefaction, the Chao1 estimator, and Recon v2.1 estimates of unobserved clonotypes were used to assess repertoire richness. Generation probabilities for all TCRbeta clonotypes obtained by the gDNA method from several donors were computed using OLGA. The table was pulled from immuneACCESS by TCRdb, which kept in-frame rearrangements only. Such tables lose some clones; where checked, under half of the loss comes from unresolved V genes, and the rest has no known cause. Clonal size and the V and J genes are those of that table, whereas D and trimming came from the DNA. The sample yields about 2.1 million clones; 93% were counted once. The top ten hold around 1.7% of the sample.

V is trimmed back by 3 bases and J by 2 bases, and the junction contains 9 bases that no gene match accounts for. As encoded in the germline V gene, CDR1 is MDHEN while CDR2 is SYDVKM. Reading from cysteine to phenylalanine, the CDR3 counts 17 amino acids. Only CDR3 DNA remains: 51 bases, in frame from the first base. CD8 naive samples consisted of CD45RO-negative cells that were positively selected for CCR7, yielding a CD45RA+CCR7+ population without TemRA cells. Donors were healthy HIV-negative adults with no recently reported acute infections or vaccinations. Only Caucasian adults living in Nashville, Tennessee, USA were represented among the donors. After blood collection by leukapheresis, PBMCs were isolated using Ficoll-Histopaque density gradient centrifugation and then cryopreserved in the vapor phase of liquid nitrogen. Purity and quantity of every magnetically sorted T cell population were checked by analytical flow cytometry. Genomic DNA was isolated from each sorted fraction and quantified by UV absorbance on a Nanodrop 2000c.

Concerning this clone: Its cognate antigen has yet to be identified. Within one base of it there is no much larger clone, and no base qualities were kept.

The chain joins TRBV28 to TRBJ2-7, with 11 bases aligning to TRBD2. The receptor comes from a young man in good health. Some clones in this sample may be carry-over from other donors' samples. The specimen sequenced was naive CD8+ T cells from PBMCs. The sample's cell subset or site label, in plain terms: CD45RA+CCR7+. DNA sequence: TGTGCCAGCAGTTTCTCCCGGCTAGCGGGAGGCCCCTACGAGCAGTACTTC. It is translated as CASSFSRLAGGPYEQYF.